Detailed here is one TCR beta chain. Its antigen is still unknown. The tumor samples were collected prior to definitive surgery or chemotherapy. Sequencing used immunoSEQ multiplex PCR; TCRdb keeps in-frame clones, though not all of them. This table holds 5,500 to 6,000 clones, about 70% found once. These data are taken from a study of high-grade serous ovarian cancer treatment subgroups. Whole-study results and caveats: CDR1 and CDR2 were left unanalyzed; analyses focused on CDR3.

V lost 7 bases, J lost 2 bases, and 21 bases lay in between. This CDR3 region has 17 residues. The V gene's germline CDR1 is SGHVS and CDR2 FQNEAQ. The sequencing sample was made of tumor tissue. This clonotype originated in a human donor with high-grade serous ovarian cancer. The chain joins TRBV7-8 to TRBJ2-1; D is perhaps TRBD1 or TRBD2 (5 bases each). CDR3 sequence: CASNVIPRGSPYNEQFF. In nucleotides, the CDR3 is TGTGCCAGCAACGTCATCCCTCGGGGCAGCCCCTACAATGAGCAGTTCTTC.